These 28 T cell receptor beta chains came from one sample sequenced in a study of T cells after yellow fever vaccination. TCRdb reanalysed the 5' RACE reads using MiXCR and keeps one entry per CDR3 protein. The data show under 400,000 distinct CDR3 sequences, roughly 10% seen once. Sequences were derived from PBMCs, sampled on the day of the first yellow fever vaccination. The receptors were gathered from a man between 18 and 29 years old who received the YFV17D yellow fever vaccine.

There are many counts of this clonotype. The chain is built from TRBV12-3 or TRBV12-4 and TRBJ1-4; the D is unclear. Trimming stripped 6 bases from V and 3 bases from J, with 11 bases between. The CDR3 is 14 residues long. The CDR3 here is CASSQVLANEKLFF. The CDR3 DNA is TGTGCCAGCAGCCAAGTTCTCGCTAATGAAAAACTGTTTTTT.

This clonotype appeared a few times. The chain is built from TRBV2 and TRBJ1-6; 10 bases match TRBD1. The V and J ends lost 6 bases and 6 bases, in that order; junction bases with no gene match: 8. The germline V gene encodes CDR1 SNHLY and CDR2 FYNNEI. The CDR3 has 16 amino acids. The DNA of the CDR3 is TGTGCCAGCAGCCGACCGGGACAGGGGCCTAATTCACCCCTCCACTTT. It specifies CASSRPGQGPNSPLHF.

Here the CDR3 reads CASSLPGQGAVDTQYF. As DNA, the CDR3 is TGTGCCAGCAGCTTGCCGGGACAGGGGGCGGTAGATACGCAGTATTTT. J is TRBJ2-3 and V is TRBV5-4, with TRBD1 identical over 12 bases. V trimming: 1 base; J trimming: 5 bases; junction bases outside the gene matches: 5. The CDR3 covers 16 residues. The V gene's germline CDR1 is SGHNT and CDR2 YYREEE (reference sequence). Full variable domain (remainder filled in from reference TRBV5-4 and TRBJ2-3): ETGVTQSPTHLIKTRGQQVTLRCSSQSGHNTVSWYQQALGQGPQFIFQYYREEENGRGNFPPRFSGLQFPNYSSELNVNALELDDSALYLCASSLPGQGAVDTQYFGPGTRLTVL.

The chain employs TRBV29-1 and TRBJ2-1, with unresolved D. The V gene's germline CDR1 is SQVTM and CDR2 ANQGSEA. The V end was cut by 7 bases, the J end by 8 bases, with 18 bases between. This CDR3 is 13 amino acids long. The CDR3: CSATRPVLDEQFF. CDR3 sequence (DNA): TGCAGCGCCACGCGGCCGGTACTCGATGAGCAGTTCTTC.

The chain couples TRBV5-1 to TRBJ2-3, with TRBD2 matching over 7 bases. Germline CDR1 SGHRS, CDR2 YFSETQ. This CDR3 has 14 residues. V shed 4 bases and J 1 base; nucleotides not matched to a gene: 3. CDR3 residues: CASSGGDGTDTQYF. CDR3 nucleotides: TGCGCCAGCAGCGGGGGGGACGGCACAGATACGCAGTATTTT.

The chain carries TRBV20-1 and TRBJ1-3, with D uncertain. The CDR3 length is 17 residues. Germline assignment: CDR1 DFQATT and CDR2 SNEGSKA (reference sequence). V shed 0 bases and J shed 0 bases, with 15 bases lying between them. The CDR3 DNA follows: TGCAGTGCTAGAGACGGCGCTACCTCAACCTCTGGAAACACCATATATTTT. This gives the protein CSARDGATSTSGNTIYF.

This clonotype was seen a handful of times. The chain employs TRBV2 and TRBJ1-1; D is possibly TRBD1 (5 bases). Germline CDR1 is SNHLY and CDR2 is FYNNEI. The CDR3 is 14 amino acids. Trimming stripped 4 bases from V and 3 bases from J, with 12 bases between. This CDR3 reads CASSGGGVDTEAFF. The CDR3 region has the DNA TGTGCCAGCAGTGGGGGGGGGGTAGACACTGAAGCTTTCTTT.

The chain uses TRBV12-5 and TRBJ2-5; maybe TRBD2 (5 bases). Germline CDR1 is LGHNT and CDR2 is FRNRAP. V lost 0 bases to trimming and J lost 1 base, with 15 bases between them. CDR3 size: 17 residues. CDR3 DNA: TGTGCTAGTGGTTTGGTACTAAGCGGAGCCTCCCAAGAGACCCAGTACTTC. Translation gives CASGLVLSGASQETQYF. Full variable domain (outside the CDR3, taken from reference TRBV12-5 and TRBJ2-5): DARVTQTPRHKVTEMGQEVTMRCQPILGHNTVFWYRQTMMQGLELLAYFRNRAPLDDSGMPKDRFSAEMPDATLATLKIQPSEPRDSAVYFCASGLVLSGASQETQYFGPGTRLLVL.

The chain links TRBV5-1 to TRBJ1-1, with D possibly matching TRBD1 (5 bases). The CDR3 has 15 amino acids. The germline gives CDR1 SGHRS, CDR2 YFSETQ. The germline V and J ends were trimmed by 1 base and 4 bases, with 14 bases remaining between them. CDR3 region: CASSLFGGSGTEAFF. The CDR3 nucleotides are TGCGCCAGCAGCTTGTTTGGGGGAAGTGGCACTGAAGCTTTCTTT.

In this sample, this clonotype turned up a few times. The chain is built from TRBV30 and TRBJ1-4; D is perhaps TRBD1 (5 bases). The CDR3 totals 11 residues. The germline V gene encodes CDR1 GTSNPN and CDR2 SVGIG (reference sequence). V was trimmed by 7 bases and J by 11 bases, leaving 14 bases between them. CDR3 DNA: TGTGCCTCGGGGGAATCACGGAAACTGTTTTTT. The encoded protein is CASGESRKLFF.

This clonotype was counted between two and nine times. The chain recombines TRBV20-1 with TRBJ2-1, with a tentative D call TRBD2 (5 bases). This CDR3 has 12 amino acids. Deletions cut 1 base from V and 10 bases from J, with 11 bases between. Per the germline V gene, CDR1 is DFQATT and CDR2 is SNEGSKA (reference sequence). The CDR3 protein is CSARVGDTEQFF. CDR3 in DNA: TGCAGTGCTAGAGTGGGAGACACAGAGCAGTTCTTC.

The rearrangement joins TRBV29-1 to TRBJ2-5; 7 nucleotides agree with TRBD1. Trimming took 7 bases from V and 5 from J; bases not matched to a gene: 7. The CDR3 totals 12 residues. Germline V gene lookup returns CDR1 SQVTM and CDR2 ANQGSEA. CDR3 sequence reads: CSARQGFETQYF. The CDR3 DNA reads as TGCAGCGCGCGACAGGGTTTCGAGACCCAGTACTTC.

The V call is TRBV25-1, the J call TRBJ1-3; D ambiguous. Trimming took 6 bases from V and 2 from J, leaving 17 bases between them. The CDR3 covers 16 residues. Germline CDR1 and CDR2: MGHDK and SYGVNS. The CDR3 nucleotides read TGTGCCAGCAGGGGATCCCGTGGACCTGCTGGAAACACCATATATTTT. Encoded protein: CASRGSRGPAGNTIYF.

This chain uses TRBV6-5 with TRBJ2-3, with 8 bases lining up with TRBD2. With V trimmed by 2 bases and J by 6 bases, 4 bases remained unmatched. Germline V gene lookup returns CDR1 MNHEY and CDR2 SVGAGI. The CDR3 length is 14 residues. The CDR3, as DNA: TGTGCCAGCAGTTACGGCCAGCGGGGGGATACGCAGTATTTT. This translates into CASSYGQRGDTQYF.

The CDR3: CASSRAPASGDETQYF. The CDR3 DNA follows: TGTGCCAGCAGCCGCGCGCCGGCTAGCGGGGATGAGACCCAGTACTTC. The rearrangement uses TRBV3-1 and TRBJ2-5, with 9 bases fitting TRBD2. Germline trimming cut 4 bases from V and 5 bases from J; bases unmatched to any gene: 11. CDR1 and CDR2 (germline): LGHDT, YNNKEL (reference sequence). The CDR3 runs to 16 residues.

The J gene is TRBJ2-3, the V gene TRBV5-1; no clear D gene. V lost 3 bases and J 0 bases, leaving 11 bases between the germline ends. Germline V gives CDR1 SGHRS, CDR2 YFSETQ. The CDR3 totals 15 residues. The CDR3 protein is CASSYQVGSTDTQYF. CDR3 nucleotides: TGCGCCAGCAGCTATCAAGTTGGAAGCACAGATACGCAGTATTTT.

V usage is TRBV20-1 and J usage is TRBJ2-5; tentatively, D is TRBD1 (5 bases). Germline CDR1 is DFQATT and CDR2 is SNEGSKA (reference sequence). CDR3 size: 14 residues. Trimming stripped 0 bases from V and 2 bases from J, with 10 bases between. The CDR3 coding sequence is TGCAGTGCTAGAGATCCCAGGGATCAAGAGACCCAGTACTTC. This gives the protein CSARDPRDQETQYF.

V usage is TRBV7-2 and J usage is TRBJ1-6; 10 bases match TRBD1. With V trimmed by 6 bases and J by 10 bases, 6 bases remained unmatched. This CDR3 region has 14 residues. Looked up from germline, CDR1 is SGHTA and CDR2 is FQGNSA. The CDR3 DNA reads TGTGCCAGCAGTTCGGGACAGGGGAAATCACCCCTCCACTTT. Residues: CASSSGQGKSPLHF.

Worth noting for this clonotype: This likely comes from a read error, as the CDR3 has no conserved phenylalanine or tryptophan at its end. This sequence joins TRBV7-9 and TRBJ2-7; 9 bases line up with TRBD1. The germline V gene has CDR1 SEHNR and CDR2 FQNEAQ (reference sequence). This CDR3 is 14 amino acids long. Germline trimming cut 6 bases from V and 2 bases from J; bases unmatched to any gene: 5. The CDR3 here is CASRVTGGPYEQYL. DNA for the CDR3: TGTGCCAGCAGAGTGACAGGGGGGCCCTACGAGCAGTACTTA.

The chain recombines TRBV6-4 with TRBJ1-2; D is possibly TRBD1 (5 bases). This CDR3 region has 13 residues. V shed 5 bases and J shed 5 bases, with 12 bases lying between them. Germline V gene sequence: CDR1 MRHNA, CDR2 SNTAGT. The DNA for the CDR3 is TGTGCCAGCAGTCCGACAGAGGGGTATGGCTACACCTTC. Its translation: CASSPTEGYGYTF.

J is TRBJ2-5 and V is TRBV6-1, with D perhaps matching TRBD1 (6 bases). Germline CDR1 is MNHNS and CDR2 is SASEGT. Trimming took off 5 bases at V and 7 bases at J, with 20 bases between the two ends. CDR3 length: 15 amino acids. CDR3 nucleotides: TGTGCCAGCAGTCAACAGGGAACCAGCTCAACGACCCAGTACTTC. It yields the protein CASSQQGTSSTTQYF.

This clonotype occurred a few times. The CDR3: CAWSVGGYTEAFF. The CDR3 DNA follows: TGTGCCTGGAGTGTGGGCGGATACACTGAAGCTTTCTTT. The chain is built from TRBV30 and TRBJ1-1; D gene unclear. This CDR3 region has 13 residues. Trimming took 0 bases from V and 3 from J, leaving 8 bases between them. CDR1 and CDR2 (germline): GTSNPN, SVGIG (reference sequence).

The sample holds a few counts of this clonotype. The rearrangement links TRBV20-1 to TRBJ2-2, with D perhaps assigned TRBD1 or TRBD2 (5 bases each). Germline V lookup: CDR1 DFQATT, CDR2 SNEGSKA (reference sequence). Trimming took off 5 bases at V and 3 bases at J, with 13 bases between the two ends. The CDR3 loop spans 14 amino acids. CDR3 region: CSAPGGRDTGELFF. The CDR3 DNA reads TGCAGTGCTCCTGGGGGTCGTGACACCGGGGAGCTGTTTTTT.

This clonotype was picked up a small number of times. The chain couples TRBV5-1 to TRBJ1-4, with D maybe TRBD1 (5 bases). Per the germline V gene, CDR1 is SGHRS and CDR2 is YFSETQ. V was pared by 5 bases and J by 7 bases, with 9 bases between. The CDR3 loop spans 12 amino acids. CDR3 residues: CASSGQGEKLFF. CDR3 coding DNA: TGCGCCAGCAGTGGGCAGGGTGAAAAACTGTTTTTT.

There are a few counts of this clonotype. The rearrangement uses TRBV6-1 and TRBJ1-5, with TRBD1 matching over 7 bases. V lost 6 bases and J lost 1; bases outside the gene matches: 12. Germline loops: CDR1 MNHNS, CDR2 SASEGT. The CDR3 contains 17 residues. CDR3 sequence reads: CASSQWRQGESNQPQHF. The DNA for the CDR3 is TGTGCCAGCAGCCAATGGCGGCAGGGGGAAAGCAATCAGCCCCAGCATTTT.

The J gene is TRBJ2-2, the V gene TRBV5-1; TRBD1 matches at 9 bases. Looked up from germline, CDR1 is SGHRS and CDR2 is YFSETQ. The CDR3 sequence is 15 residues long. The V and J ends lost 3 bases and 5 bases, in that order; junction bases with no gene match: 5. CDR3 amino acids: CASSWDRAKTGELFF. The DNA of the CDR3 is TGCGCCAGCAGCTGGGACAGGGCTAAAACCGGGGAGCTGTTTTTT. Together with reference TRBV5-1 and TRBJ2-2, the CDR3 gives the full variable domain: KAGVTQTPRYLIKTRGQQVTLSCSPISGHRSVSWYQQTPGQGLQFLFEYFSETQRNKGNFPGRFSGRQFSNSRSEMNVSTLELGDSALYLCASSWDRAKTGELFFGEGSRLTVL.

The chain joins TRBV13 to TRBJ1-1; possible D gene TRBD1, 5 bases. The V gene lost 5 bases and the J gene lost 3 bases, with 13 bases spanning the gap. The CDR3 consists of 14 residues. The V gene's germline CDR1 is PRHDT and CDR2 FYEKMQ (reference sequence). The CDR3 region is CASSHAGLYTEAFF. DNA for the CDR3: TGTGCCAGCAGCCACGCGGGACTTTACACTGAAGCTTTCTTT.

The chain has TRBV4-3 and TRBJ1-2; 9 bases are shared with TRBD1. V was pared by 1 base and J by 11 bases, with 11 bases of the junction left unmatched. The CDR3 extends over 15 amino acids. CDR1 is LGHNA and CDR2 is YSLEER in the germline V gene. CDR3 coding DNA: TGCGCCAGCAGCCAAGCAGGGACAGGGTATTCTTTATACACCTTC. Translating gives CASSQAGTGYSLYTF.